The 26 T cell receptor beta chains given below trace back to one sample, sequenced in a study of T-cell reconstitution after alpha-beta-depleted transplantation in children. A library of TCRbeta sequences, prepared with unique molecular identifiers, was generated. Using its own MiXCR run on the PCR reads, TCRdb lists one record per CDR3 protein. The sample has nearly 250,000 distinct CDR3 sequences, 6.5% to 10% seen once. This material consisted of PBMCs, mostly from graft donor cells, taken 180 days after TCRalphabeta/CD19-depleted stem cell transplant. The receptors shown here come from a male patient aged 5 to 17 who had a stem cell transplant for acute lymphoblastic leukemia, so the T cells may come from the graft donor.

This clonotype was detected a few times. The genes are TRBV7-9 and TRBJ1-3; the D gene is possibly TRBD1 (5 bases). The ends were cut back, 1 base at V and 0 bases at J, with 10 bases in the middle. This CDR3 comprises 16 residues. From germline, CDR1 is SEHNR and CDR2 FQNEAQ (reference sequence). CDR3 protein: CASSLGGRASGNTIYF. In DNA form, the CDR3 reads TGTGCCAGCAGCTTAGGGGGCAGGGCCTCTGGAAACACCATATATTTT.

This clonotype was seen more than once but under ten times. The chain uses TRBV2 and TRBJ2-5; no clear D gene. The ends were cut back, 2 bases at V and 2 bases at J, with 6 bases in the middle. CDR1 is SNHLY and CDR2 is FYNNEI in the germline V gene. This CDR3 has 13 amino acids. The CDR3 spells CASSESQQETQYF. The CDR3 DNA reads TGTGCCAGCAGTGAATCACAGCAAGAGACCCAGTACTTC.

This clonotype was detected many times. The chain has TRBV9 and TRBJ2-7; possibly TRBD1 for D (5 bases). CDR1 SGDLS and CDR2 YYNGEE come from the germline V gene. Between the trimmed V and J ends, which lost 4 bases and 3 bases, there was a span of 14 bases. The CDR3 length is 14 residues. The CDR3: CASSPTLGVYEQYF. The CDR3 bases are TGTGCCAGCAGCCCCACCCTAGGGGTCTACGAGCAGTACTTC.

Turning to this clonotype: A much larger clone lies a single base off, so this may be a read error. The V and J genes are TRBV7-2 and TRBJ2-3; D may be TRBD1 or TRBD2 (6 bases each). Trimming stripped 3 bases from V and 5 bases from J, with 12 bases between. CDR3 length: 14 residues. Germline CDR1 SGHTA, CDR2 FQGNSA. The CDR3 region is CASSFGGWVDTQYF. In DNA, the CDR3 is TGTGCCAGCAGCTTCGGGGGCTGGGTAGATACGCAGTATTTT.

This clonotype appeared many times. The gene calls are TRBV5-1 and TRBJ1-4; a possible D gene is TRBD1 (5 bases). Trimming took 8 bases from V and 5 from J, leaving 16 bases between them. CDR1 is SGHRS and CDR2 is YFSETQ in the germline V gene. This CDR3 region has 14 residues. The CDR3 here is CASRRADTNEKLFF. The CDR3 bases are TGCGCCAGTCGCCGGGCGGACACCAATGAAAAACTGTTTTTT.

The chain employs TRBV6-1 and TRBJ2-5; 9 bases map to TRBD2. J lost 2 bases, V lost 4 bases, and 8 bases had no gene match. CDR3 length: 16 amino acids. CDR1 and CDR2 (germline): MNHNS, SASEGT. The CDR3 bases are TGTGCCAGCAGTGCCCGAGCTAGCGGGATACAAGAGACCCAGTACTTC. It encodes CASSARASGIQETQYF.

This clonotype was recorded many times. The V gene is TRBV10-2, the J gene TRBJ2-3; 13 bases are shared with TRBD2. Germline lookup yields CDR1 WSHSY and CDR2 SAAADI. This CDR3 is built from 17 residues. After removal of 0 bases from V and 5 bases from J, the junction contained 5 bases not matched to a gene. CDR3 bases: TGCGCCAGCAGTGAGTCGAGGAGACTAGCGGGAGGAGATACGCAGTATTTT. It is translated as CASSESRRLAGGDTQYF.

The V and J genes are TRBV3-1 and TRBJ2-5, with 8 bases matching TRBD1. CDR3 length: 15 amino acids. Germline-derived CDR1 and CDR2 are LGHDT and YNNKEL (reference sequence). The V and J ends lost 4 bases and 9 bases, in that order; junction bases with no gene match: 13. CDR3 residues: CASSLSGTGSAAQYF. The DNA of the CDR3 is TGTGCCAGCAGCCTTTCCGGGACAGGCTCAGCGGCCCAGTACTTC.

This clonotype was recorded many times. The chain employs TRBV12-3 or TRBV12-4 and TRBJ2-7; tentatively, D is TRBD1 or TRBD2 (6 bases each). The CDR3 has 13 amino acids. Between the trimmed V and J ends, which lost 8 bases and 4 bases, there was a span of 15 bases. The CDR3 sequence is CASSLRGRYEQYF. DNA for the CDR3: TGTGCCAGCTCCTTAAGGGGGAGGTACGAGCAGTACTTC.

The sample holds many counts of this clonotype. This rearrangement joins TRBV20-1 to TRBJ2-3; D gene uncertain. The CDR3 totals 10 residues. V dropped 3 bases and J dropped 7 bases, with 5 bases sitting between them. Germline CDR1 is DFQATT and CDR2 is SNEGSKA (reference sequence). The DNA for the CDR3 is TGCAGTGCTAGCGTTAATACGCAGTATTTT. Translation gives CSASVNTQYF.

This clonotype was recorded a few times. V and J are TRBV6-2 or TRBV6-3 and TRBJ2-7, with a weak D call TRBD2 (5 bases). The CDR3 is made up of 13 amino acids. Germline-derived CDR1 and CDR2 are MNHEY and SVGEGT. Trimming took 5 bases from V and 3 from J, leaving 11 bases between them. The CDR3 DNA sequence: TGTGCCAGCAGTCCCGCACTAGTCTACGAGCAGTACTTC. Protein sequence: CASSPALVYEQYF.

There are many counts of this clonotype. CDR3 DNA: TGCGCCAGCAGCTCGGGACTAGCGGGAGGGGGGGAGCAGTTCTTC. Protein: CASSSGLAGGGEQFF. The chain links TRBV5-1 to TRBJ2-1; TRBD2 agrees at 16 bases. Germline V lookup: CDR1 SGHRS, CDR2 YFSETQ. With V trimmed by 3 bases and J by 10 bases, 4 bases remained unmatched. This CDR3 region has 15 residues.

The sample holds many counts of this clonotype. V is TRBV12-3 or TRBV12-4 and J is TRBJ2-1; maybe TRBD2 (6 bases). The CDR3 sequence is 13 residues long. V lost 5 bases and J lost 8, with 13 bases in between. The CDR3 reads CASSGAGGDEQFF. CDR3 nucleotide sequence: TGTGCCAGCAGTGGCGCTGGCGGGGATGAGCAGTTCTTC.

Ten or more counts support this clonotype. J is TRBJ1-2 and V is TRBV6-5, with 8 bases matching TRBD1. V lost 0 bases, J lost 7 bases, and 7 bases stayed unmatched. CDR1 is MNHEY and CDR2 is SVGAGI in the germline V gene. This CDR3 region has 15 residues. The CDR3 DNA is TGTGCCAGCAGTTACTCGCGGCAGGGGGCGGCTGGCTACACCTTC. It is translated as CASSYSRQGAAGYTF.

This clonotype was recorded a few times. The gene calls are TRBV20-1 and TRBJ2-3; 7 nucleotides agree with TRBD2. The junction had 5 bases not matched to a gene; V was cut back by 5 bases and J by 0 bases. CDR1 is DFQATT, CDR2 SNEGSKA, per germline (reference sequence). The CDR3 totals 14 residues. The DNA for the CDR3 is TGCAGTGCTGCAAGCGGGGATAGCACAGATACGCAGTATTTT. Protein: CSAASGDSTDTQYF.

This clonotype was seen at least ten times. The gene calls are TRBV12-3 or TRBV12-4 and TRBJ2-7, with D unclear. This CDR3 spans 12 amino acids. Trimming shortened V by 6 bases and J by 1 base, and 7 bases separated the two germline ends. The CDR3 DNA is TGTGCCAGCAGACGTGGGTCCTACGAGCAGTACTTC. Its translation is CASRRGSYEQYF.

This clonotype was picked up a small number of times. J is TRBJ2-3 and V is TRBV7-6; 11 positions match TRBD2. Germline V gene sequence: CDR1 SGHVS, CDR2 FNYEAQ. The CDR3 sequence is 15 residues long. J lost 6 bases, V lost 2 bases, and 4 bases had no gene match. CDR3 nucleotide sequence: TGTGCCAGCAGCTTAATAGCGGGGGGGCGCGATACGCAGTATTTT. This encodes CASSLIAGGRDTQYF.

This clonotype was seen ten or more times. V gene TRBV10-2 combines with J gene TRBJ1-4; unclear D gene. V was trimmed by 10 bases and J by 0 bases, leaving 9 bases between them. Germline V gene sequence: CDR1 WSHSY, CDR2 SAAADI. There are 13 residues in the CDR3. The chain's CDR3 is CAIRDTTNEKLFF. CDR3 nucleotides: TGCGCCATCCGGGATACAACTAATGAAAAACTGTTTTTT.

CDR3 loop: CASRADSSYGYTF. The CDR3 DNA is TGTGCCAGCAGAGCGGACAGTTCCTATGGCTACACCTTC. The genes are TRBV6-2 or TRBV6-3 and TRBJ1-2; the D gene is possibly TRBD1 (6 bases). Trimming pared 6 bases from V and 4 bases from J, leaving 12 bases between. This CDR3 region has 13 residues. Germline CDR1 reads MNHEY; CDR2 reads SVGEGT.

This clonotype was counted between two and nine times. The J gene is TRBJ2-2, the V gene TRBV18; 7 bases agree with TRBD2. The germline V gene encodes CDR1 KGHSH and CDR2 LQKENI. CDR3 length: 15 amino acids. V gave up 0 bases and J gave up 6 bases; unmatched junction bases: 4. CDR3 sequence reads: CASSPPALAAGELFF. CDR3 DNA: TGTGCCAGCTCACCACCGGCGCTAGCGGCCGGGGAGCTGTTTTTT.

Comment on this clonotype: This may come from a read error, since a much larger clone is one base off. This rearrangement joins TRBV2 to TRBJ2-1, with TRBD1 matching over 8 bases. Looked up from germline, CDR1 is SNHLY and CDR2 is FYNNEI. This CDR3 region has 12 residues. Unmatched junction bases numbered 8, after V lost 7 bases and J lost 12 bases. CDR3 DNA: TGTGCCAGCAAAGTTCAGGGGGCTGCGCAGTTCTTC. As protein: CASKVQGAAQFF.

This clonotype was seen many times. The rearrangement uses TRBV5-6 and TRBJ2-3, with 12 positions matching TRBD2. V gave up 1 base and J gave up 3 bases; unmatched junction bases: 3. Germline values: CDR1 SGHDT, CDR2 YYEEEE. This CDR3 has 16 amino acids. CDR3 nucleotide sequence: TGTGCCAGCAGCTTGTTGACTAGCGGGGGAACAGATACGCAGTATTTT. Amino acid sequence: CASSLLTSGGTDTQYF.

This clonotype appeared many times. The CDR3 region is CASSPWTGGSYEQYF. Written as DNA, the CDR3 is TGTGCCAGCAGCCCCTGGACAGGGGGCTCCTACGAGCAGTACTTC. V gene TRBV7-2 combines with J gene TRBJ2-7; 10 bases fit TRBD1. V shed 5 bases, J shed 0 bases, and the junction held 4 bases outside the gene matches. Germline values: CDR1 SGHTA, CDR2 FQGNSA. The CDR3 has 15 amino acids.

This clonotype has at least ten counts. A much larger clone is a single base away; this may be a read error. The chain joins TRBV28 to TRBJ2-7; D gene unclear. Germline CDR1 and CDR2: MDHEN and SYDVKM. Trimming removed 6 bases at V and 0 bases at J, with 3 bases between. The CDR3 has 11 amino acids. CDR3 coding DNA: TGTGCCAGCAGCAACTCCTACGAGCAGTACTTC. It codes for CASSNSYEQYF. Supplemented by reference TRBV28 and TRBJ2-7, the full variable domain reads DVKVTQSSRYLVKRTGEKVFLECVQDMDHENMFWYRQDPGLGLRLIYFSYDVKMKEKGDIPEGYSVSREKKERFSLILESASTNQTSMYLCASSNSYEQYFGPGTRLTVT.

Relative to its sample, this clonotype is medium-sized. V usage is TRBV11-1 and J usage is TRBJ2-5; D tentatively fits TRBD1 or TRBD2 (6 bases each). CDR3 length: 17 amino acids. Germline CDR1 and CDR2: SGHAT and FQDESV (reference sequence). V lost 1 base and J lost 5, with 20 bases in between. DNA of the CDR3: TGTGCCAGCAGCTTAGGCGGTAATGGGGGGCATGGGGAGACCCAGTACTTC. Encoded protein: CASSLGGNGGHGETQYF.

This clonotype was counted at least ten times. The chain joins TRBV5-1 to TRBJ2-5, with 7 bases that match TRBD2. Germline CDR1 and CDR2: SGHRS and YFSETQ. The length of the CDR3 is 16 residues. V shed 4 bases, J shed 1 base, and the junction held 10 bases outside the gene matches. The CDR3 here is CASSGISGGTQETQYF. CDR3 bases: TGCGCCAGCAGCGGAATCTCCGGGGGGACCCAAGAGACCCAGTACTTC.